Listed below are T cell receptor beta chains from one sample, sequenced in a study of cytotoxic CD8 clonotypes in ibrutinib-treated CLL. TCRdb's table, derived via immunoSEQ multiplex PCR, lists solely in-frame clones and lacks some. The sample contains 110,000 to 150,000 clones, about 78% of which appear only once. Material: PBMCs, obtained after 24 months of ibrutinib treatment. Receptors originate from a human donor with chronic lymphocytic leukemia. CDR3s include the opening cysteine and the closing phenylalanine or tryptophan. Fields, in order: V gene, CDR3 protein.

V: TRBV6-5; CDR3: CASSLGQGPIYEQYF
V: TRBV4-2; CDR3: CASSPGSGETDTQYF
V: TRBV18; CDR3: CASSPRQGALGTEAFF
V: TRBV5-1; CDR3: CASSLAGRSPLHF
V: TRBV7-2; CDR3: CASSFSEHSNQPQHF
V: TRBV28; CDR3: CASSPTTWGRREQYF
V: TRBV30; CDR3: CAWIWGHEQYF
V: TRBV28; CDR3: CASSFRRGGEQFF
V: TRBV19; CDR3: CASSDPTWQPQHF
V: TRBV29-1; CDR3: CSVRDRREQYF
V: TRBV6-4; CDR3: CASSDHRGEQFF
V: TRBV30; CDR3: CAWSVGPNYGYTF
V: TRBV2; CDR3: CARGGTAYEQYF
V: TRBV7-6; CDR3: CASSLWGAEQYF
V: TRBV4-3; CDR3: CASSQVAGALTTDTQYF
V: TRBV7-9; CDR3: CASSLGRGTFYEQYF
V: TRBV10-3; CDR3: CAISESGTGDGYTF
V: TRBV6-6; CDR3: CASSPHSGGSRETQYF
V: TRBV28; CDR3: CASSLTGESVYYGYTF
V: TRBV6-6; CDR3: CATLGRGPATNEKLFF
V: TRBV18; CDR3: CASSPPSVGQGASLPLSGGYTF
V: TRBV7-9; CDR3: CASSPQDRAPLHF
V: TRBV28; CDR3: CASSLFPGTGSYEQYF
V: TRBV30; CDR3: CAWSVGTGDVQPQHF
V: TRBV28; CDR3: CASTQLGGSLFF